The 4 T cell receptor beta chains listed next were all sequenced from one sample in a study of vaccination and CD4 T cells after COVID-19. An Oncomine TCR Beta short-read assay was used to sequence the DNA from cultured CD4+ T cells. Researchers extracted genomic DNA from CD4+ T cells that had been cultured. TCRdb re-called the PCR reads with MiXCR, one entry per CDR3 protein. Among roughly 10,000 distinct CDR3 sequences listed, about 40% were seen once. The antigens these receptors bind are not known. Treatment described: roughly 11-day PBMC culture with coronavirus spike peptide pools or control peptides (ViraFEST assay). Harvesting of the unexposed donor's CD4+ T cells predated the COVID-19 pandemic (2011-2018). Sample: CD4+ T cells from blood, cultured in vitro. The source of these receptors is a human donor in good health.

The J gene is TRBJ2-1, the V gene TRBV6-5; a weak D match, TRBD2 (6 bases). The CDR3 runs 15 residues. V was trimmed by 2 bases and J by 8 bases, leaving 16 bases between them. Looked up from germline, CDR1 is MNHEY and CDR2 is SVGAGI. The CDR3 sequence is CASSYPGVTLDEQFF. CDR3 nucleotide sequence: TGTGCCAGCAGTTACCCGGGAGTTACACTCGATGAGCAGTTCTTC.

V and J are TRBV7-3 and TRBJ2-7; either TRBD1 or TRBD2 may supply D (6 bases each). This CDR3 has 13 residues. V was clipped by 5 bases and J by 6 bases, with 14 bases between them. From germline, CDR1 is SGHTA and CDR2 FQGTGA. The CDR3 reads CASSILGGSEQYF. CDR3 nucleotides: TGTGCCAGCAGCATATTAGGGGGGAGCGAGCAGTACTTC. Full variable domain (missing parts from reference TRBV7-3 and TRBJ2-7): GAGVSQTPSNKVTEKGKYVELRCDPISGHTALYWYRQSLGQGPEFLIYFQGTGAADDSGLPNDRFFAVRPEGSVSTLKIQRTERGDSAVYLCASSILGGSEQYFGPGTRLTVT.

This chain links TRBV5-4 with TRBJ2-7; D is unclear. Deletions cut 4 bases from V and 0 bases from J, with 11 bases between. Germline CDR1 is SGHNT and CDR2 is YYREEE (reference sequence). The CDR3 is made up of 14 amino acids. The CDR3 loop reads CASSPSLVSYEQYF. CDR3 DNA sequence: TGTGCCAGCAGCCCCTCTCTTGTCTCCTACGAGCAGTACTTC. Full variable domain (rest looked up from reference TRBV5-4 and TRBJ2-7): ETGVTQSPTHLIKTRGQQVTLRCSSQSGHNTVSWYQQALGQGPQFIFQYYREEENGRGNFPPRFSGLQFPNYSSELNVNALELDDSALYLCASSPSLVSYEQYFGPGTRLTVT.

This clonotype was picked up a small number of times. This chain links TRBV7-9 with TRBJ1-1; maybe TRBD1 (5 bases). Between the trimmed V and J ends, which lost 5 bases and 5 bases, there was a span of 15 bases. Germline CDR1 SEHNR, CDR2 FQNEAQ (reference sequence). The CDR3 is made up of 14 amino acids. The CDR3 region is CASSPARGVTEAFF. The DNA for the CDR3 is TGTGCCAGCAGCCCGGCCCGGGGGGTAACTGAAGCTTTCTTT.